Listed here is a single TCR beta chain. Antigen unknown. This sample is part of a study of blood T cells in healthy people across ages. Then a second PCR, running roughly 6 to 11 cycles, was carried out with a sample-barcoded 5' primer and a J-beta primer mix. The template-switch adaptor was a 5' adaptor with 12 random nucleotides. It tagged each cDNA molecule. Via MiXCR, TCRdb re-called the 5' RACE reads, giving one row per CDR3 protein. The sample lists about 1.8 million distinct CDR3 sequences, around half seen once, with 2% to 2.5% in the top ten. Findings of the study overall: Using unsorted PBMCs precluded a conclusive naive versus antigen-experienced comparison. When set beside aged donors, long-lived donors presented more naive CD4+ cells and higher diversity.

The source material was blood. The clonotype originates from a woman aged 40 to 50 in good health.

CDR3 loop: CSARAPRAGNQPQHF. The CDR3 DNA sequence: TGCAGTGCTAGAGCCCCCAGGGCGGGCAATCAGCCCCAGCATTTT. V and J are TRBV20-1 and TRBJ1-5, with D possibly matching TRBD1 (5 bases). Trimming shortened V by 1 base and J by 2 bases, and 12 bases separated the two germline ends. The CDR3 length is 15 residues. Germline CDR1 is DFQATT and CDR2 is SNEGSKA (reference sequence).